The 13 T cell receptor beta chains in this list originate from one sample, sequenced in a study of T-cell reconstitution after alpha-beta-depleted transplantation in children. Unique molecular identifiers were used in preparing the TCRbeta library. TCRdb re-called the PCR reads through MiXCR, storing one row per CDR3 protein. This table holds about 350,000 distinct CDR3 sequences, 13% found once. Sequencing was performed on PBMCs, taken from the stem cell graft. The receptors come from a human donor who donated a stem cell graft to a child with Fanconi anemia.

This clonotype was counted at least ten times. The genes are TRBV12-3 or TRBV12-4 and TRBJ2-5, with D possibly being TRBD2 (6 bases). The CDR3 extends over 14 amino acids. V dropped 7 bases and J dropped 5 bases, with 17 bases sitting between them. The CDR3 nucleotides are TGTGCCAGCACCCTCAGCGGAGGGCACGAGACCCAGTACTTC. Translated, it gives CASTLSGGHETQYF.

The table lists this clonotype with a few counts. The CDR3 region is CASHRTMNTEAFF. CDR3 in DNA: TGTGCCAGCCACAGGACCATGAACACTGAAGCTTTCTTT. This sequence joins TRBV5-6 and TRBJ1-1; perhaps TRBD1 as D (5 bases). The CDR3 is 13 residues long. The V gene's germline CDR1 is SGHDT and CDR2 YYEEEE. V was pared by 7 bases and J by 0 bases, with 10 bases between.

In its sample, this clonotype was seen a few times. The chain recombines TRBV28 with TRBJ2-5, with a tentative D call TRBD1 (6 bases). Trimming stripped 4 bases from V and 2 bases from J, with 14 bases between. This CDR3 is built from 15 residues. CDR1 MDHEN and CDR2 SYDVKM come from the germline V gene. CDR3 amino acids: CASSSSGDGQETQYF. The CDR3 nucleotides read TGTGCCAGCAGTTCCTCAGGGGACGGACAAGAGACCCAGTACTTC.

This clonotype was observed many times. J is TRBJ2-2 and V is TRBV15; tentative D call: TRBD2 (5 bases). The CDR3 extends over 13 amino acids. Per the germline V gene, CDR1 is LNHNV and CDR2 is YYDKDF (reference sequence). Between the trimmed V and J ends, which lost 8 bases and 7 bases, there was a span of 14 bases. CDR3 DNA: TGTGCCACCGCGGCTCGGGGTCTCGGGGAGCTGTTTTTT. Translation gives CATAARGLGELFF.

This clonotype was counted at least ten times. V usage is TRBV24-1 and J usage is TRBJ2-5; D perhaps matches TRBD1 (5 bases). CDR1 is KGHDR and CDR2 is SFDVKD in the germline V gene. Trimming removed 3 bases from V and 7 bases from J, with 17 bases in between. This CDR3 has 15 residues. The CDR3 nucleotides read TGTGCCACCAGTGATGCCAAGGACAAGACCGGGACCCAGTACTTC. It yields the protein CATSDAKDKTGTQYF.

This clonotype was observed many times. The chain carries TRBV6-1 and TRBJ2-7, with TRBD1 as a possible D gene (6 bases). Germline assignment: CDR1 MNHNS and CDR2 SASEGT. Trimming pared 3 bases from V and 6 bases from J, leaving 18 bases between. The CDR3 has 15 residues. The CDR3 region is CASSDNTGIVIEQYV. CDR3 bases: TGTGCCAGCAGTGACAATACAGGGATAGTAATCGAGCAGTACGTC.

This clonotype was seen a few times. This chain links TRBV20-1 with TRBJ2-3; D is unclear. Germline-derived CDR1 and CDR2 are DFQATT and SNEGSKA (reference sequence). CDR3 length equals 10 residues. V lost 7 bases and J lost 8, with 10 bases in between. CDR3 sequence: CSVEFGTQYF. DNA for the CDR3: TGCAGTGTAGAATTCGGTACGCAGTATTTT.

This clonotype was observed at least ten times. Here the CDR3 DNA reads TGTGCCAGCAGTTCGACGGCCGGGGAGCTGTTTTTT. Translation: CASSSTAGELFF. The chain carries TRBV12-3 or TRBV12-4 and TRBJ2-2; D uncertain. This CDR3 has 12 residues. Trimming took off 4 bases at V and 6 bases at J, with 6 bases between the two ends.

This clonotype was picked up a small number of times. J is TRBJ2-7 and V is TRBV5-1; no firm D call. The length of the CDR3 is 13 residues. V lost 9 bases and J lost 3, with 16 bases in between. Per the germline V gene, CDR1 is SGHRS and CDR2 is YFSETQ. CDR3 region: CATSIDGFYEQYV. The DNA for the CDR3 is TGCGCCACTTCGATAGACGGCTTCTACGAGCAGTACGTC.

The chain is built from TRBV3-1 and TRBJ2-7; D remains ambiguous. The CDR3 sequence is 12 residues long. Germline values: CDR1 LGHDT, CDR2 YNNKEL (reference sequence). Trimming stripped 2 bases from V and 7 bases from J, with 9 bases between. CDR3 protein: CASSQSSREQYF. CDR3 sequence (DNA): TGTGCCAGCAGCCAAAGTTCTAGGGAGCAGTACTTC.

This chain joins TRBV2 and TRBJ2-5; D is possibly TRBD1 (6 bases). Per germline, CDR1 SNHLY and CDR2 FYNNEI. Deletions cut 6 bases from V and 2 bases from J, with 16 bases between. This CDR3 comprises 15 residues. This chain's CDR3 is CASSRDIAVQETQYF. DNA for the CDR3: TGTGCCAGCAGCCGGGACATCGCCGTGCAAGAGACCCAGTACTTC.

This clonotype occurred a few times. The genes are TRBV5-1 and TRBJ2-3; D tentatively reads TRBD1 or TRBD2 (5 bases each). Germline lookup yields CDR1 SGHRS and CDR2 YFSETQ. V lost 3 bases and J 2 bases, leaving 13 bases between the germline ends. This CDR3 contains 15 residues. DNA for the CDR3: TGCGCCAGCAGCTCCTCCGGGACGATCACAGATACGCAGTATTTT. Translated: CASSSSGTITDTQYF.

Only a few counts were recorded for this clonotype. This sequence joins TRBV12-3 or TRBV12-4 and TRBJ2-3, with D hard to call. Trimming pared 5 bases from V and 5 bases from J, leaving 5 bases between. The CDR3 totals 11 residues. For the CDR3, the DNA is TGTGCCAGCAGTGCTCGAGATACGCAGTATTTT. Translated: CASSARDTQYF.